Sequencing of this T cell receptor beta chain was carried out in a study of siplizumab effects on memory and regulatory T cells. Data came from immunoSEQ multiplex PCR; TCRdb stores just in-frame clones and leaves some out. The profile shows roughly 93,000 clones, roughly 94% of them singletons. Germline V lookup: CDR1 SGHNT, CDR2 YYREEE (reference sequence). The CDR3 loop spans 13 amino acids. V lost 7 bases to trimming and J lost 4 bases; unmatched junction nucleotides: 5. Material for sequencing was non-Treg CD4+ T cells sorted from blood. This receptor was obtained from a human donor in good health. The chain links TRBV5-4 to TRBJ2-5; TRBD1 matches at 9 bases. This CDR3 is CASGYRGRETQYF. The CDR3, as DNA: TGTGCCAGCGGGTACAGGGGGCGAGAGACCCAGTACTTC. The whole variable domain, remainder taken from reference TRBV5-4 and TRBJ2-5, is ETGVTQSPTHLIKTRGQQVTLRCSSQSGHNTVSWYQQALGQGPQFIFQYYREEENGRGNFPPRFSGLQFPNYSSELNVNALELDDSALYLCASGYRGRETQYFGPGTRLLVL.